The rows below give T cell receptor beta chains drawn from one sample of a study of blood T cells in healthy people across ages. TCRdb reprocessed the 5' RACE reads via MiXCR and lists one record per CDR3 protein. The sample has roughly 680,000 distinct CDR3 sequences, about 21% seen once; the top ten hold roughly 3.7%. Specimen: blood. Receptor source: a man between 65 and 80 years old in good health. Each CDR3 is given with its conserved first and last residue. Fields, in order: D gene, J gene, clone size, V gene, CDR3 protein, CDR3 DNA. A D gene is named only where the DNA matches it firmly. Rows may omit the clone size; those that give it use once, few, many or a size class.

d_call: TRBD2
j_call: TRBJ2-1
clone_size: .
v_call: TRBV6-6
cdr3_aa: CASSGLAGVRNEQFF
cdr3_nt: TGTGCCAGCAGCGGTCTAGCGGGAGTCCGGAATGAGCAGTTCTTC

d_call: .
j_call: TRBJ2-2
clone_size: few
v_call: TRBV5-1
cdr3_aa: CASSLGGGSTGELFF
cdr3_nt: TGCGCCAGCAGCTTAGGGGGAGGATCCACCGGGGAGCTGTTTTTT

d_call: TRBD2
j_call: TRBJ2-7
clone_size: few
v_call: TRBV14
cdr3_aa: CASSQPGLASYEQYF
cdr3_nt: TGTGCCAGCAGCCAACCTGGACTAGCCTCCTACGAGCAGTACTTC

d_call: TRBD2
j_call: TRBJ2-5
clone_size: .
v_call: TRBV10-3
cdr3_aa: CAISESPLAGGRDKYF
cdr3_nt: TGTGCCATCAGTGAGTCTCCCCTAGCGGGAGGGAGGGATAAGTACTTC

d_call: .
j_call: TRBJ1-6
clone_size: few
v_call: TRBV28
cdr3_aa: CASSPNRRDSPLHF
cdr3_nt: TGTGCCAGCAGCCCGAACCGGCGTGATTCACCCCTCCACTTT

d_call: .
j_call: TRBJ2-1
clone_size: .
v_call: TRBV27
cdr3_aa: CASSFRRSDNEQFF
cdr3_nt: TGTGCCAGCAGTTTCCGCAGATCCGACAATGAGCAGTTCTTC

d_call: .
j_call: TRBJ2-1
clone_size: .
v_call: TRBV6-2/TRBV6-3
cdr3_aa: CASKFRALQRDEQFF
cdr3_nt: TGTGCCAGCAAATTCAGGGCCCTTCAACGGGATGAGCAGTTCTTC

d_call: .
j_call: TRBJ1-5
clone_size: .
v_call: TRBV11-2
cdr3_aa: CASSLGDGAPQHF
cdr3_nt: TGTGCCAGCAGCTTAGGAGATGGAGCGCCCCAGCATTTT

d_call: .
j_call: TRBJ1-1
clone_size: .
v_call: TRBV7-8
cdr3_aa: CASSLAPGQAFF
cdr3_nt: TGTGCCAGCAGCTTAGCTCCAGGGCAGGCTTTCTTT

d_call: TRBD2
j_call: TRBJ2-1
clone_size: few
v_call: TRBV12-3/TRBV12-4
cdr3_aa: CASRNRGRGLAGGIYNEQFF
cdr3_nt: TGTGCCAGCAGAAACAGGGGTCGGGGACTAGCGGGAGGGATCTACAATGAGCAGTTCTTC

d_call: TRBD1
j_call: TRBJ1-5
clone_size: .
v_call: TRBV2
cdr3_aa: CASGSDRGQPQHF
cdr3_nt: TGTGCCAGCGGATCCGACAGGGGACAGCCCCAGCATTTT

d_call: .
j_call: TRBJ2-1
clone_size: .
v_call: TRBV2
cdr3_aa: CASSDTQAYNEQFF
cdr3_nt: TGTGCCAGCAGTGATACGCAGGCCTACAATGAGCAGTTCTTC

d_call: .
j_call: TRBJ2-5
clone_size: .
v_call: TRBV7-9
cdr3_aa: CASSLAQGSRQETQYF
cdr3_nt: TGTGCCAGCAGCTTAGCTCAGGGGTCGAGGCAAGAGACCCAGTACTTC

d_call: TRBD2
j_call: TRBJ2-7
clone_size: .
v_call: TRBV5-1
cdr3_aa: CASSLDPGGSSYEQYF
cdr3_nt: TGCGCCAGCAGCTTGGATCCAGGCGGGAGCTCCTACGAGCAGTACTTC

d_call: .
j_call: TRBJ2-5
clone_size: few
v_call: TRBV15
cdr3_aa: CATSRDSDAQETQYF
cdr3_nt: TGTGCCACCAGCAGAGATTCCGACGCCCAAGAGACCCAGTACTTC

d_call: TRBD1
j_call: TRBJ2-5
clone_size: few
v_call: TRBV7-2
cdr3_aa: CASSPQGAQETQYF
cdr3_nt: TGTGCCAGCAGCCCCCAGGGGGCTCAAGAGACCCAGTACTTC

d_call: .
j_call: TRBJ2-3
clone_size: few
v_call: TRBV20-1
cdr3_aa: CSARVGAADTQYF
cdr3_nt: TGCAGTGCTAGAGTGGGGGCGGCAGATACGCAGTATTTT

d_call: TRBD2
j_call: TRBJ2-1
clone_size: few
v_call: TRBV20-1
cdr3_aa: CSARDNSGRVIHEQFF
cdr3_nt: TGCAGTGCTAGAGACAATAGCGGGAGAGTGATCCATGAGCAGTTCTTC